The 21 T cell receptor beta chains below were found in one sample sequenced in a study of T cell responses to AZD1222 COVID-19 vaccine. Assay used: immunoSEQ multiplex PCR; TCRdb lists only in-frame clones, some missing. The sample carries 70,000 to 95,000 clones, more than 80% recorded once. The sequences come from peripheral blood, collected 28 days after the second AZD1222 dose. The receptors were sampled from an adult who received the AZD1222 COVID-19 vaccine.

The V call is TRBV6-1, the J call TRBJ1-5; D gene uncertain. Trimming removed 4 bases at V and 8 bases at J, with 21 bases between. Germline V gives CDR1 MNHNS, CDR2 SASEGT. CDR3 size: 16 residues. CDR3 nucleotide sequence: TGTGCCAGCAGTGGTCCGAGAGGGTCGGAAGCGGAGCCCCAGCATTTT. Amino acids: CASSGPRGSEAEPQHF.

V usage is TRBV11-3 and J usage is TRBJ2-2; the D gene is possibly TRBD1 (5 bases). Trimming left V 0 bases short and J 2 bases short, with 10 bases between. The CDR3 extends over 16 amino acids. Germline V gene sequence: CDR1 SGHNT, CDR2 YENEEA. CDR3 nucleotide sequence: TGTGCCAGCAGCTTAGAGGGCAGGGATAACACCGGGGAGCTGTTTTTT. This translates into CASSLEGRDNTGELFF. Filled out from reference TRBV11-3 and TRBJ2-2, the complete variable domain reads EAGVVQSPRYKIIEKKQPVAFWCNPISGHNTLYWYLQNLGQGPELLIRYENEEAVDDSQLPKDRFSAERLKGVDSTLKIQPAELGDSAVYLCASSLEGRDNTGELFFGEGSRLTVL.

CDR3 protein: CASSKMGNQDRGPDQPQHF. The CDR3, as DNA: TGTGCCAGCAGCAAAATGGGAAACCAGGACAGGGGGCCTGATCAGCCCCAGCATTTT. V and J are TRBV21-1 and TRBJ1-5; TRBD1 is the table's D call and was not checked against the DNA. TRBV21-1 is listed as a pseudogene. The CDR3 consists of 19 residues.

The V and J genes are TRBV7-9 and TRBJ1-4; 8 bases line up with TRBD1. Germline values: CDR1 SEHNR, CDR2 FQNEAQ (reference sequence). The junction had 6 bases not matched to a gene; V was cut back by 4 bases and J by 8 bases. The CDR3 runs to 14 residues. The CDR3 loop reads CASSSDREGEKLFF. The CDR3 DNA reads TGTGCCAGCAGCTCGGACAGGGAAGGAGAAAAACTGTTTTTT.

The genes are TRBV5-6 and TRBJ1-3, with D uncertain. CDR3 size: 16 residues. The ends were cut back, 4 bases at V and 0 bases at J, with 14 bases in the middle. Germline assignment: CDR1 SGHDT and CDR2 YYEEEE. The CDR3 sequence: CASSPTPGNSGNTIYF. CDR3 sequence (DNA): TGTGCCAGCAGCCCTACACCGGGGAACTCTGGAAACACCATATATTTT.

The chain joins TRBV6-5 to TRBJ1-1; D unresolved. The V and J ends lost 4 bases and 1 base respectively, with 7 bases between them. Looked up from germline, CDR1 is MNHEY and CDR2 is SVGAGI. This CDR3 is built from 13 residues. The CDR3 reads CASSFSRNTEAFF. CDR3 DNA sequence: TGTGCCAGCAGTTTTAGCAGGAACACTGAAGCTTTCTTT.

This clone was observed a handful of times. The chain uses TRBV6-4 and TRBJ2-5; 9 bases agree with TRBD1. J was trimmed by 1 base and V by 4 bases; bases with no gene match: 4. Per germline, CDR1 MRHNA and CDR2 SNTAGT. The length of the CDR3 is 15 residues. CDR3 DNA: TGTGCCAGCAGTGCGACGACAGGGGGCCAAGAGACCCAGTACTTC. This sequence encodes CASSATTGGQETQYF.

The chain carries TRBV18 and TRBJ2-7; D call uncertain. Germline CDR1 reads KGHSH; CDR2 reads LQKENI. V shed 5 bases and J shed 2 bases, with 13 bases lying between them. The CDR3 is 14 amino acids. CDR3 in DNA: TGTGCCAGCTCAGTCCGGGTTTCCCCCTACGAGCAGTACTTC. It specifies CASSVRVSPYEQYF. Looking up the rest from reference TRBV18 and TRBJ2-7 gives the full variable domain: NAGVMQNPRHLVRRRGQEARLRCSPMKGHSHVYWYRQLPEEGLKFMVYLQKENIIDESGMPKERFSAEFPKEGPSILRIQQVVRGDSAAYFCASSVRVSPYEQYFGPGTRLTVT.

The chain carries TRBV2 and TRBJ2-3, with D uncertain. The CDR3 is 15 residues long. Germline CDR1 and CDR2: SNHLY and FYNNEI. Trimming took off 4 bases at V and 0 bases at J, with 11 bases between the two ends. The CDR3 nucleotides read TGTGCCAGCAGTGGAGTATCGCCTAGCACAGATACGCAGTATTTT. Translation: CASSGVSPSTDTQYF.

This clone was counted a single time. The chain couples TRBV7-8 to TRBJ1-2; tentatively, D is TRBD1 (5 bases). The CDR3 runs 13 residues. Between the trimmed V and J ends, which lost 5 bases and 6 bases, there was a span of 13 bases. CDR1 is SGHVS, CDR2 FQNEAQ, per germline. CDR3 residues: CASSPTAHDGYTF. CDR3 coding DNA: TGTGCCAGCAGCCCGACAGCCCACGATGGCTACACCTTC.

This clone was picked up one time. The chain employs TRBV18 and TRBJ2-1; 9 bases line up with TRBD2. This CDR3 region has 15 residues. V lost 5 bases to trimming and J lost 8 bases; unmatched junction nucleotides: 10. Germline V CDR1 and CDR2: KGHSH, LQKENI. The CDR3 DNA follows: TGTGCCAGCTCATCGAATGTGGCGGGGGGGGATGAGCAGTTCTTC. This translates into CASSSNVAGGDEQFF.

This chain links TRBV6-6 with TRBJ2-6; 14 bases are a match to TRBD2. Per germline, CDR1 MNHNY and CDR2 SVGAGI (reference sequence). Trimming at V came to 5 bases and at J to 3 bases, leaving 24 bases not matched to a gene. The CDR3 spans 24 residues. CDR3 loop: CASSPQTGTSGRTGNLHGANVLTF. CDR3 nucleotide sequence: TGTGCCAGCAGTCCCCAAACCGGGACTAGCGGGAGAACCGGAAACTTGCATGGGGCCAACGTCCTGACTTTC.

The V gene is TRBV30, the J gene TRBJ1-2, with TRBD1 as a possible D gene (5 bases). CDR3 length: 14 amino acids. V lost 0 bases and J lost 6, with 14 bases in between. Germline CDR1 is GTSNPN and CDR2 is SVGIG (reference sequence). This CDR3 is CAWSVKDKGNGYTF. CDR3 coding DNA: TGTGCCTGGAGTGTTAAGGACAAAGGAAATGGCTACACCTTC.

This chain links TRBV5-1 with TRBJ2-3, with a possible D match to TRBD1 (6 bases). The CDR3 loop spans 15 amino acids. Deletions cut 4 bases from V and 1 base from J, with 13 bases between. Germline V gene sequence: CDR1 SGHRS, CDR2 YFSETQ. The CDR3 here is CASSISTGRTDTQYF. CDR3 DNA sequence: TGCGCCAGCAGCATTTCGACAGGACGCACAGATACGCAGTATTTT. The entire variable domain, with the rest obtained from reference TRBV5-1 and TRBJ2-3, is as follows: KAGVTQTPRYLIKTRGQQVTLSCSPISGHRSVSWYQQTPGQGLQFLFEYFSETQRNKGNFPGRFSGRQFSNSRSEMNVSTLELGDSALYLCASSISTGRTDTQYFGPGTRLTVL.

J is TRBJ2-7 and V is TRBV7-2, with D maybe TRBD2 (6 bases). The CDR3 consists of 13 residues. Germline CDR1 reads SGHTA; CDR2 reads FQGNSA. V was cut by 5 bases and J by 6 bases, with 14 bases left in between. The CDR3 DNA sequence: TGTGCCAGCAGCCTATTGCGGGGCTCCGAGCAGTACTTC. It codes for CASSLLRGSEQYF. The entire variable domain, with the rest obtained from reference TRBV7-2 and TRBJ2-7, is as follows: GAGVSQSPSNKVTEKGKDVELRCDPISGHTALYWYRQSLGQGLEFLIYFQGNSAPDKSGLPSDRFSAERTGGSVSTLTIQRTQQEDSAVYLCASSLLRGSEQYFGPGTRLTVT.

The chain is built from TRBV6-5 and TRBJ1-1; possible D gene TRBD1, 5 bases. From germline, CDR1 is MNHEY and CDR2 SVGAGI. The CDR3 covers 14 residues. V shed 0 bases and J shed 9 bases, with 14 bases lying between them. The DNA of the CDR3 is TGTGCCAGCAGTTACTCGGGGGGGGTTCATAAAGCTTTCTTT. This codes for CASSYSGGVHKAFF.

The rearrangement uses TRBV6-1 and TRBJ1-2, with D unresolved. The CDR3 runs to 12 residues. Germline-derived CDR1 and CDR2 are MNHNS and SASEGT. V lost 4 bases to trimming and J lost 7 bases, with 10 bases between them. The CDR3 bases are TGTGCCAGCAGTGTAGCTTCCTTTGGCTACACCTTC. This translates into CASSVASFGYTF.

The rearrangement uses TRBV11-2 and TRBJ2-5; D is unresolved. V lost 4 bases and J lost 8, with 17 bases in between. Germline assignment: CDR1 SGHAT and CDR2 FQNNGV. The CDR3 length is 14 residues. CDR3 coding DNA: TGTGCCAGCAGCTCCCGCTTAGGCGATGGAACCCAGTACTTC. Its protein product is CASSSRLGDGTQYF.

V gene TRBV12-3 or TRBV12-4 combines with J gene TRBJ1-2, with unresolved D. Trimming took 0 bases from V and 7 from J, leaving 9 bases between them. The CDR3 has 13 amino acids. CDR3 residues: CASSLAGVSGYTF. As DNA, the CDR3 is TGTGCCAGCAGTTTAGCCGGGGTTAGTGGCTACACCTTC.

The genes are TRBV5-6 and TRBJ2-3; TRBD1 is a possible D gene (5 bases). Germline V gene data show CDR1 as SGHDT and CDR2 as YYEEEE. The CDR3 is 12 amino acids. Deletions cut 0 bases from V and 8 bases from J, with 7 bases between. This CDR3 reads CASSLGGGTQYF. The CDR3 coding sequence is TGTGCCAGCAGCTTGGGGGGCGGTACGCAGTATTTT.

This clone was seen just once. The chain recombines TRBV7-2 with TRBJ2-7, with TRBD2 as a possible D gene (7 bases). This CDR3 has 14 amino acids. In germline, CDR1 is SGHTA, CDR2 FQGNSA. V lost 0 bases and J lost 7, with 13 bases in between. This chain's CDR3 is CASSLAHREGEQYF. CDR3 bases: TGTGCCAGCAGCTTAGCGCACAGGGAGGGAGAGCAGTACTTC.